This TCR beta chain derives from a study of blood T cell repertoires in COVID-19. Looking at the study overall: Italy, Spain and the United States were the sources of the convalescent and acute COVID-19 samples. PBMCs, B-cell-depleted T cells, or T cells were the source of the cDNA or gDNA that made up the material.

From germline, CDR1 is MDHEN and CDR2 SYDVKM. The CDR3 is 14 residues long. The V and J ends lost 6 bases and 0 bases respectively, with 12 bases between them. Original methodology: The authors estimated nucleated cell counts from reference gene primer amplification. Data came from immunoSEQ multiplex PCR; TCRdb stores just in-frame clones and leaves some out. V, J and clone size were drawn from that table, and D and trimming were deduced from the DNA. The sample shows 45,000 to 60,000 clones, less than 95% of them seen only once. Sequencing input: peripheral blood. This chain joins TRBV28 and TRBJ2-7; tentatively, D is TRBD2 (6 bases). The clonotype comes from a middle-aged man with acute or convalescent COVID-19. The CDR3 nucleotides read TGTGCCAGCAGAGCGGGTTTGACCTCCTACGAGCAGTACTTC. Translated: CASRAGLTSYEQYF.